These T cell receptor beta chains were read from a single sample in a study of shared clonotypes between healthy human individuals. Assay: immunoSEQ multiplex PCR; the TCRdb copy retains only in-frame clones and omits some. The table lists about 1.1 million clones, approximately 77% of them singletons. The material sequenced was memory CD4+ T cells from PBMCs. All receptors come from a man in his late teens or twenties in good health. Some clones in this sample may be carry-over from other donors' samples. The CDR3 runs from the conserved cysteine through the conserved F or W. The order of the fields is V gene, J gene, D gene, clone size, CDR3 DNA, CDR3 protein. D genes are given only for firm matches. Clone size is not always given. Where it is, it says once, few, many or a class for expanded clones.

V: TRBV9
J: TRBJ2-1
D: TRBD1
size: NA
DNA: TGTGCCAGCAGCCTTACAGGGGTGGGCTACAATGAGCAGTTCTTC
CDR3: CASSLTGVGYNEQFF

V: TRBV7-7
J: TRBJ2-5
D: TRBD1
size: NA
DNA: TGTGCCAGCAGCTCCGACAGGGGCGGAGAGACCCAGTACTTC
CDR3: CASSSDRGGETQYF

V: TRBV19
J: TRBJ2-1
D: TRBD2
size: NA
DNA: TGTGCCAGTAGATCGTCTGGCGGGAGCATCAATGAGCAGTTCTTC
CDR3: CASRSSGGSINEQFF

V: TRBV30
J: TRBJ1-1
D: NA
size: few
DNA: TGTGCCTGGTCGGACAATGCCCAAGCTTTCTTT
CDR3: CAWSDNAQAFF

V: TRBV28
J: TRBJ2-3
D: NA
size: NA
DNA: TGTGCCAGCAGTCCCAGGAACTCAGCACTGGGAGATACGCAGTATTTT
CDR3: CASSPRNSALGDTQYF

V: TRBV20-1
J: TRBJ1-1
D: NA
size: NA
DNA: TGCAGTCATCGACTGACAGGCGAAGCTTTCTTT
CDR3: CSHRLTGEAFF

V: TRBV2
J: TRBJ2-7
D: TRBD1
size: NA
DNA: TGTGCCAGCAGGCCGGGACAGGGGGCTTACGAGCAGTACTTC
CDR3: CASRPGQGAYEQYF

V: TRBV20-1
J: TRBJ2-1
D: NA
size: few
DNA: TGCAGTGCTAGTCCGGAGGATGAGCAGTTCTTC
CDR3: CSASPEDEQFF

V: TRBV18
J: TRBJ2-7
D: NA
size: NA
DNA: TGTGCCAGCTCATCCGGGTCCAATAGCTACGAGCAGTACTTC
CDR3: CASSSGSNSYEQYF

V: TRBV5-3
J: TRBJ2-7
D: TRBD2
size: once
DNA: TGTGCCAGAAGCCGACTAACTAGCGGGAGTCGGGGCGAGCAGTACTTC
CDR3: CARSRLTSGSRGEQYF

V: TRBV1
J: TRBJ2-2
D: NA
size: once
DNA: TGCACCAGCAGCCAACAAAAGTCCGGGAAGCGGACCGGGGAGCTGTTTTTT
CDR3: CTSSQQKSGKRTGELFF

V: TRBV5-6
J: TRBJ2-7
D: NA
size: NA
DNA: TGTGCCAGCAGCCCGGGACCAGCAGGCTACGAGCAGTACTTC
CDR3: CASSPGPAGYEQYF

V: TRBV7-9
J: TRBJ2-1
D: NA
size: NA
DNA: TGTGCCAGCAGCCGGGACAGGGGACTAGCGTATATCAATGAGCAGTTCTTC
CDR3: CASSRDRGLAYINEQFF

V: TRBV30
J: TRBJ2-3
D: NA
size: NA
DNA: TGTGCCTGGAGTGTACGTCAGGGGATCGCAGATACGCAGTATTTT
CDR3: CAWSVRQGIADTQYF

V: TRBV27
J: TRBJ2-2
D: NA
size: few
DNA: TGTGCCAGCAGTTCCCAAGGCTGGAACACCGGGGAGCTGTTTTTT
CDR3: CASSSQGWNTGELFF

V: TRBV28
J: TRBJ1-1
D: TRBD1
size: NA
DNA: TGTGCCAGCAGTTCCGCCGGGACAGGGTTAGAAGCTTTCTTT
CDR3: CASSSAGTGLEAFF

V: TRBV28
J: TRBJ1-1
D: NA
size: NA
DNA: TGTGCCAGCACCCCGAGTTTGAACACTGAAGCTTTCTTT
CDR3: CASTPSLNTEAFF

V: TRBV15
J: TRBJ1-2
D: TRBD1
size: NA
DNA: TGTGCCACCAGCACCGGGACAGGGGATGGCTACACCTTC
CDR3: CATSTGTGDGYTF

V: TRBV5-1
J: TRBJ2-3
D: NA
size: NA
DNA: TGCGCCAGCAGCTTGGGGACGGCCACAGATACGCAGTATTTT
CDR3: CASSLGTATDTQYF

V: TRBV4-1
J: TRBJ2-3
D: NA
size: NA
DNA: TGCGCCAGCAGCCAAACGAGTGGGCTCCCAGATACGCAGTATTTT
CDR3: CASSQTSGLPDTQYF

V: TRBV4-3
J: TRBJ2-1
D: NA
size: NA
DNA: TGCGCCAGCAGCCCAGGACAGACCTACAATGAGCAGTTCTTC
CDR3: CASSPGQTYNEQFF

V: TRBV28
J: TRBJ2-7
D: NA
size: NA
DNA: TGTGCCAGCAGTCCCCCATCCAGGGGCGAGCAGTACTTC
CDR3: CASSPPSRGEQYF

V: TRBV30
J: TRBJ2-1
D: NA
size: NA
DNA: TGTGCCTATGCGGGGAATGAGCAGTTCTTC
CDR3: CAYAGNEQFF

V: TRBV2
J: TRBJ2-3
D: TRBD2
size: NA
DNA: TGTGCCAGCACCGGTAGACTAGCGGGAGAGGGAGATACGCAGTATTTT
CDR3: CASTGRLAGEGDTQYF

V: TRBV9
J: TRBJ2-1
D: NA
size: NA
DNA: TGTGCCAGCAGCGCCCAATACCGGGACCTCCGGGGATACAATGAGCAGTTCTTC
CDR3: CASSAQYRDLRGYNEQFF

V: TRBV29-1
J: TRBJ1-1
D: NA
size: NA
DNA: TGCAGCGCCTCCAGTGGGGAGGACACTGAAGCTTTCTTT
CDR3: CSASSGEDTEAFF

V: TRBV18
J: TRBJ1-5
D: NA
size: NA
DNA: TGTGCCAGCTCACCGGGTGGCAATCAGCCCCAGCATTTT
CDR3: CASSPGGNQPQHF

V: TRBV5-6
J: TRBJ2-3
D: NA
size: NA
DNA: TGTGCCAGCAGCCCCCTAATAACGGGGACGCAGTATTTT
CDR3: CASSPLITGTQYF

V: TRBV5-1
J: TRBJ2-7
D: NA
size: NA
DNA: TGCGCCAGCAGCTTGGGGGACATGACCTACGAGCAGTACTTC
CDR3: CASSLGDMTYEQYF

V: TRBV28
J: TRBJ1-5
D: NA
size: many
DNA: TGTGCCAGCACCTTACGGAGTCAGCCCCAGCATTTT
CDR3: CASTLRSQPQHF

V: TRBV6-5
J: TRBJ1-1
D: NA
size: NA
DNA: TGTGCCAGCAGTTACCTGAGGCACACTGAAGCTTTCTTT
CDR3: CASSYLRHTEAFF

V: TRBV5-1
J: TRBJ1-3
D: NA
size: NA
DNA: TGCGCCAGCAGCGCCGCGATGGGGGACACCATATATTTT
CDR3: CASSAAMGDTIYF

V: TRBV4-3
J: TRBJ2-7
D: NA
size: NA
DNA: TGCGCCAGCAGCCAGGGGTCGGGCAGGGGATACGAGCAGTACTTC
CDR3: CASSQGSGRGYEQYF

V: TRBV2
J: TRBJ1-3
D: NA
size: NA
DNA: TGTGCCAGCAGTGAAGCCCTGCCGATGGGTGGAAACACCATATATTTT
CDR3: CASSEALPMGGNTIYF

V: TRBV11-2
J: TRBJ1-5
D: NA
size: many
DNA: TGTGCCAGCAGCTTAGATCCCTCGAAGAATCAGCCCCAGCATTTT
CDR3: CASSLDPSKNQPQHF

V: TRBV6-5
J: TRBJ1-1
D: NA
size: NA
DNA: TGTACCAGCAGTTACTCGATCTCATACACTGAAGCTTTCTTT
CDR3: CTSSYSISYTEAFF